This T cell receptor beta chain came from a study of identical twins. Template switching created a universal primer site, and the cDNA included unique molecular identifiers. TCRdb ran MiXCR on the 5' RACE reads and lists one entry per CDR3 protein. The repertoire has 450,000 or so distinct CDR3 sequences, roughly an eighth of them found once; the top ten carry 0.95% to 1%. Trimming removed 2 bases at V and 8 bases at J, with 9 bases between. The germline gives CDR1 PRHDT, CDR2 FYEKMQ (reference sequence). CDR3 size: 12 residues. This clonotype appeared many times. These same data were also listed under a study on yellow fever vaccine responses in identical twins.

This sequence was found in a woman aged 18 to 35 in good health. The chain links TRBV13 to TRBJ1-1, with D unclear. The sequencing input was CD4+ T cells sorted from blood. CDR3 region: CASSLSAGEAFF. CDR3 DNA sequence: TGTGCCAGCAGCTTATCCGCCGGGGAAGCTTTCTTT.